A selection of T cell receptor beta chains follows, all from one sample in a study of response to subunit inactivated influenza vaccine. TCRdb processed the RT-PCR reads anew with MiXCR; each CDR3 protein has one entry. The sample has 250,000 to 350,000 distinct CDR3 sequences, 22% seen once. The sequencing used PBMCs from blood, collected approximately 20 months after vaccination. The receptors stem from a man aged 45-69 years who received an inactivated influenza vaccine. Both conserved end residues are part of each CDR3. D genes are given only for firm matches. Not all rows give a size; the values are once, few, many and, for expanded clones, a class.

size | J | D | V | CDR3 | DNA
NA | TRBJ1-6 | NA | TRBV18 | CASSPRYNSPLHF | TGTGCCAGCTCACCACGGTATAATTCACCCCTCCACTTT
NA | TRBJ2-2 | NA | TRBV27 | CASSLEPTGELFF | TGTGCCAGCAGTTTAGAACCAACCGGGGAGCTGTTTTTT
few | TRBJ2-5 | TRBD2 | TRBV7-2 | CASSFNSGGETQYF | TGTGCCAGCAGCTTTAATAGCGGGGGAGAGACCCAGTACTTC
few | TRBJ1-1 | NA | TRBV7-6 | CASSLGWGDRDTEAFF | TGTGCCAGCAGCTTAGGATGGGGGGACCGCGACACTGAAGCTTTCTTT
NA | TRBJ1-2 | NA | TRBV29-1 | CSVDRTGVYGYTF | TGCAGCGTTGATCGCACGGGGGTCTATGGCTACACCTTC
few | TRBJ2-7 | TRBD1 | TRBV5-1 | CASNTGTGGYEQYF | TGCGCCAGCAACACCGGGACAGGGGGCTACGAGCAGTACTTC
NA | TRBJ1-2 | NA | TRBV5-1 | CASSFDNNYGYTF | TGCGCCAGCAGCTTTGACAATAACTATGGCTACACCTTC
NA | TRBJ2-4 | TRBD1 | TRBV6-1 | CASSSTQGAENIQYF | TGTGCCAGCAGCTCCACGCAGGGGGCCGAAAACATTCAGTACTTC
NA | TRBJ2-7 | TRBD1 | TRBV5-4 | CASSSDRVPTQYF | TGTGCCAGCAGTTCGGACAGGGTTCCGACGCAGTACTTC
NA | TRBJ1-2 | NA | TRBV19 | CASSPRTRGYTF | TGTGCCAGTAGTCCCAGGACGCGGGGCTACACCTTC
NA | TRBJ1-5 | NA | TRBV12-3/TRBV12-4 | CASSPPGGPAWHQPQQF | TGTGCCAGCAGTCCGCCTGGGGGCCCAGCATGGCATCAGCCCCAGCAATTT
many | TRBJ1-1 | TRBD1 | TRBV20-1 | CSAYEPGQLLNTEAFF | TGCAGTGCTTACGAACCGGGACAGCTTTTGAACACTGAAGCTTTCTTT
NA | TRBJ2-2 | NA | TRBV11-1 | CASSLERNTGELFF | TGTGCCAGCAGCTTAGAAAGGAACACCGGGGAGCTGTTTTTT
NA | TRBJ1-3 | TRBD1 | TRBV4-2 | CASSLDRVLSGNTIYF | TGTGCCAGCAGCCTGGACAGGGTTTTGTCTGGAAACACCATATATTTT
NA | TRBJ2-7 | NA | TRBV12-3/TRBV12-4 | CASSLVLREQYF | TGTGCCAGCAGTTTAGTACTTCGCGAGCAGTACTTC
few | TRBJ1-6 | NA | TRBV9 | CASSVEGVFDSPLHF | TGTGCCAGCAGCGTAGAAGGTGTGTTTGATTCACCCCTCCACTTT
few | TRBJ1-5 | TRBD1 | TRBV5-1 | CASSLEGTGGGQPQHF | TGCGCCAGCAGCTTGGAAGGGACAGGGGGCGGTCAGCCCCAGCATTTT
few | TRBJ2-2 | NA | TRBV11-3 | CASSLDARVTGELFF | TGTGCCAGCAGCTTAGATGCCCGGGTCACCGGGGAGCTGTTTTTT
NA | TRBJ2-5 | NA | TRBV9 | CASSDSTGSWETQYF | TGTGCCAGCAGCGACTCGACAGGATCTTGGGAGACCCAGTACTTC
NA | TRBJ1-2 | NA | TRBV4-1 | CASSQTLSYGYTF | TGCGCCAGCAGCCAAACCCTTTCCTATGGCTACACCTTC
NA | TRBJ1-5 | TRBD1 | TRBV6-1 | CARSETGQGHQPQHF | TGTGCCAGAAGTGAAACGGGACAGGGTCATCAGCCCCAGCATTTT
NA | TRBJ2-2 | TRBD2 | TRBV28 | CASRRTSGRLDTGELFF | TGTGCCAGCAGAAGGACTAGCGGGAGGCTGGACACCGGGGAGCTGTTTTTT
once | TRBJ2-7 | TRBD2 | TRBV29-1 | CSVGGAGASTSYEQYF | TGCAGCGTTGGGGGAGCGGGGGCTTCCACCTCCTACGAGCAGTACTTC
few | TRBJ2-7 | NA | TRBV29-1 | CSVGTALAHEQYF | TGCAGCGTTGGTACAGCCCTAGCCCACGAGCAGTACTTC
NA | TRBJ1-3 | NA | TRBV15 | CATSSTVTHSGNTIYF | TGTGCCACCAGCAGCACCGTGACCCACTCTGGAAACACCATATATTTT
NA | TRBJ1-4 | TRBD1 | TRBV20-1 | CSASNRGANEKLFF | TGCAGTGCCAGTAACAGGGGAGCTAATGAAAAACTGTTTTTT
NA | TRBJ2-7 | NA | TRBV5-1 | CASSQSDREQYF | TGCGCCAGCAGCCAATCCGACAGGGAGCAGTACTTC
many | TRBJ2-7 | TRBD2 | TRBV5-1 | CASSLGGSGRAVDEQYF | TGCGCCAGCAGCTTGGGAGGTAGCGGGAGGGCCGTTGACGAGCAGTACTTC
few | TRBJ2-7 | TRBD1 | TRBV7-2 | CASSLAPDRGYEQYF | TGTGCCAGCAGCTTAGCACCGGACAGGGGATACGAGCAGTACTTC
NA | TRBJ1-6 | NA | TRBV5-5 | CASSLTGYRNSPLHF | TGTGCCAGCAGCTTGACGGGGTATCGTAATTCACCCCTCCACTTT
NA | TRBJ1-1 | TRBD1 | TRBV12-3/TRBV12-4 | CASRGTGGANTEAFF | TGTGCCAGCAGGGGGACAGGGGGCGCGAACACTGAAGCTTTCTTT
NA | TRBJ2-1 | NA | TRBV4-3 | CASSQDPPGAYNEQFF | TGCGCCAGCAGCCAAGATCCTCCCGGGGCATACAATGAGCAGTTCTTC
few | TRBJ1-3 | TRBD1 | TRBV12-3/TRBV12-4 | CASSKGASRSSGNTIYF | TGTGCCAGCAGCAAGGGGGCTAGTCGGAGCTCTGGAAACACCATATATTTT
NA | TRBJ1-2 | TRBD1 | TRBV6-2/TRBV6-3 | CASSFPGQGGDYGYTF | TGTGCCAGCAGTTTCCCGGGACAGGGGGGCGACTATGGCTACACCTTC
NA | TRBJ2-5 | TRBD2 | TRBV13 | CASSSAGGGETQYF | TGTGCCAGCAGCTCAGCGGGAGGGGGAGAGACCCAGTACTTC
NA | TRBJ2-1 | NA | TRBV12-1 | CASSLLPGTARDNEQFF | TGTGCCAGCAGCTTACTACCCGGGACAGCTAGAGACAATGAGCAGTTCTTC
few | TRBJ1-2 | NA | TRBV21-1 | CASSSEQVHYGYTF | TGTGCCAGCAGCAGCGAACAGGTCCACTATGGCTACACCTTC
NA | TRBJ1-2 | NA | TRBV5-1 | CASRLKGGLPNYGYTF | TGCGCCAGCAGGCTGAAGGGGGGGCTGCCCAACTATGGCTACACCTTC
NA | TRBJ1-1 | NA | TRBV5-1 | CASRNGGAGVNTEAFF | TGCGCCAGCAGAAACGGAGGGGCGGGGGTGAACACTGAAGCTTTCTTT
few | TRBJ1-2 | TRBD1 | TRBV5-1 | CASKGTGTNYGYTF | TGCGCCAGCAAGGGGACAGGGACCAACTATGGCTACACCTTC
NA | TRBJ2-7 | NA | TRBV21-1 | CASSSALGGYSYEQYF | TGTGCCAGCAGCTCCGCGCTTGGCGGGTACTCCTACGAGCAGTACTTC
few | TRBJ2-7 | NA | TRBV6-2/TRBV6-3 | CASSYSLDSAYEQYF | TGTGCCAGCAGTTACTCCCTCGACTCTGCCTACGAGCAGTACTTC
many | TRBJ1-2 | NA | TRBV20-1 | CSARWERSYGYTF | TGCAGTGCTAGGTGGGAGAGGTCCTATGGCTACACCTTC
many | TRBJ1-2 | TRBD1 | TRBV29-1 | CSADGGTGGLYGYTF | TGCAGCGCCGACGGCGGGACAGGGGGCTTATATGGCTACACCTTC
many | TRBJ2-2 | TRBD1 | TRBV5-1 | CASSPRTGANTGELFF | TGCGCCAGCAGCCCCCGGACAGGGGCAAACACCGGGGAGCTGTTTTTT
NA | TRBJ1-1 | NA | TRBV20-1 | CSAFRPGIRTEAFF | TGCAGTGCTTTTAGACCAGGGATAAGGACTGAAGCTTTCTTT